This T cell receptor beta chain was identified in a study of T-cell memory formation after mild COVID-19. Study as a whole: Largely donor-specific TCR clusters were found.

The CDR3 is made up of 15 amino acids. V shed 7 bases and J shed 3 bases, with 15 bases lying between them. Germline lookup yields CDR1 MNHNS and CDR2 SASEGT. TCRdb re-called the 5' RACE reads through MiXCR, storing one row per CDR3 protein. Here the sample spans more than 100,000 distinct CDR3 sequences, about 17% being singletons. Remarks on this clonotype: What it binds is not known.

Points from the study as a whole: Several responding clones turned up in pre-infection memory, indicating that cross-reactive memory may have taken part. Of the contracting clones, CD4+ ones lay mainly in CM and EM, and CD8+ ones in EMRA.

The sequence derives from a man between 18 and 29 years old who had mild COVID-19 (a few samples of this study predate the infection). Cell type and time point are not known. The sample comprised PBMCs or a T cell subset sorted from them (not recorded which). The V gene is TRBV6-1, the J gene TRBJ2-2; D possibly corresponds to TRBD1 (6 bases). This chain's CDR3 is CASTLSRGYTGELFF. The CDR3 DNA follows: TGTGCCAGCACCCTATCTAGGGGGTACACCGGGGAGCTGTTTTTT.